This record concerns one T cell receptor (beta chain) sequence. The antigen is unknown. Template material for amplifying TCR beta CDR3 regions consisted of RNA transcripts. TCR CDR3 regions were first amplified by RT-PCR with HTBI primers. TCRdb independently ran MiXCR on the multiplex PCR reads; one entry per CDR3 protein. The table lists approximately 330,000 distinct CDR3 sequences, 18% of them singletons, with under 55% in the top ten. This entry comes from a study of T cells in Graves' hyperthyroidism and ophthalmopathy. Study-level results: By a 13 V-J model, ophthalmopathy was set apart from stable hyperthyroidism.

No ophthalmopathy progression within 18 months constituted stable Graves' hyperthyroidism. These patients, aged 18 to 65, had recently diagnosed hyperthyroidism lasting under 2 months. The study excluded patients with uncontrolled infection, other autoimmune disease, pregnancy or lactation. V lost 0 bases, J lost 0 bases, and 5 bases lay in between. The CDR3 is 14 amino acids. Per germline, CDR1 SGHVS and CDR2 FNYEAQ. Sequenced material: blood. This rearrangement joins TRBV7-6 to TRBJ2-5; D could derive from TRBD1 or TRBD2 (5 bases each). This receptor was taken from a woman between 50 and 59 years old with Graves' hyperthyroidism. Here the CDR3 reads CASSLAGDQETQYF. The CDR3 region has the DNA TGTGCCAGCAGCTTAGCGGGGGACCAAGAGACCCAGTACTTC.